This T cell receptor beta chain was found in a study of regulatory dendritic cells for organ transplantation. Repertoires were generated with immunoSEQ multiplex PCR, while TCRdb's copy carries only in-frame clones and drops some. The data hold 30,000 or so clones, with around 82% observed a single time. This TCR was recovered from a human donor in good health. Sequenced: naive CD8+ T cells from blood. Stated subset: CD45RA+ naive T cells.

Here the CDR3 DNA reads TGTGCCATCAGTGAGTCTTGGAGCTCCTACAATGAGCAGTTCTTC. Protein: CAISESWSSYNEQFF. The chain employs TRBV10-3 and TRBJ2-1, with D unclear. CDR3 length: 15 amino acids. The V end was cut by 0 bases, the J end by 0 bases, with 6 bases between. Germline lookup yields CDR1 ENHRY and CDR2 SYGVKD.